This TCR beta chain was recorded in a study of neoadjuvant anti-PD-1 for oral cavity cancer. Notes on the study in general: Larger post-treatment preexisting tumor clones tracked with greater tumor shrinkage.

This clone was detected only a few times. Its antigen is undetermined. Time point reported: after neoadjuvant nivolumab, at surgical resection. TCRdb's table, derived via immunoSEQ multiplex PCR, lists solely in-frame clones and lacks some. Here the sample spans roughly 24,000 clones, about 25% being singletons. CDR3 length equals 13 residues. With 3 bases removed from V and 8 bases from J, the gap between germline ends came to 16 bases. Germline V gene data show CDR1 as GTSNPN and CDR2 as SVGIG (reference sequence). This TCR was recovered from a person between 40 and 85 years old with oral cavity squamous cell carcinoma. The V and J genes are TRBV30 and TRBJ1-2, with D perhaps matching TRBD1 (5 bases). The material was tumor tissue, obtained after nivolumab (anti-PD-1) treatment. CDR3 residues: CAWSPVGDRGYTF. For the CDR3, the DNA is TGTGCCTGGAGCCCCGTTGGGGACCGGGGCTACACCTTC. The complete variable domain, with remaining parts taken from reference TRBV30 and TRBJ1-2, reads SQTIHQWPATLVQPVGSPLSLECTVEGTSNPNLYWYRQAAGRGLQLLFYSVGIGQISSEVPQNLSASRPQDRQFILSSKKLLLSDSGFYLCAWSPVGDRGYTFGSGTRLTVV.